This TCR beta chain appears in the sequencing data of a study of T cell clones after liver transplantation. Study observations and caveats: In most of the 8 subjects, circulating graft-donor-reactive CD4 TCRbeta sequences fell significantly after transplant. In two subjects, few donor cells limited the measurable donor-reactive repertoire.

Comments on this clone: Its antigen remains unknown.

Sequencing used immunoSEQ multiplex PCR; TCRdb keeps in-frame clones, though not all of them. The data contain about 68,000 clones, roughly 92% of them singletons. The germline gives CDR1 SGHVS, CDR2 FNYEAQ. V lost 1 base and J lost 6, with 9 bases in between. CDR3 size: 14 residues. J is TRBJ2-2 and V is TRBV7-6; possibly TRBD1 for D (6 bases). This sequence was found in a human patient who received a liver transplant. Part of the T cell pool may stem from the graft donor. The sequenced sample was CD4+ T cells from blood, obtained approximately 26 months after liver transplant. Here the CDR3 DNA reads TGTGCCAGCAGCTTAGACAGGGTGGCCGGGGAGCTGTTTTTT. It is translated as CASSLDRVAGELFF.